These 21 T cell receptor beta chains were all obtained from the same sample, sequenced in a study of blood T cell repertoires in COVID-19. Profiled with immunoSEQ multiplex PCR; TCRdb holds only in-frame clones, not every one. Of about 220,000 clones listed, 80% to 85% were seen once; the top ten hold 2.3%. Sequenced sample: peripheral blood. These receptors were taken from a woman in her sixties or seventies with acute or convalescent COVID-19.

The CDR3 here is CAWSSRQGRLRNYGYTF. The CDR3 bases are TGTGCCTGGAGTTCCCGCCAGGGCCGTCTCCGTAACTATGGCTACACCTTC. The chain carries TRBV30 and TRBJ1-2, with a tentative D call TRBD1 (5 bases). Germline CDR1 GTSNPN, CDR2 SVGIG (reference sequence). This CDR3 region has 17 residues. V lost 2 bases, J lost 1 base, and 20 bases lay in between.

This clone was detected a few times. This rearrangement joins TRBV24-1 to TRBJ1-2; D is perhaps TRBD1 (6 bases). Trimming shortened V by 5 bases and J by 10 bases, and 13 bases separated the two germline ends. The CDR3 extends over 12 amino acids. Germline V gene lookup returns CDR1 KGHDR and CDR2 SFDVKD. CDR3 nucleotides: TGTGCCACCAGTGCCGCGGACAGTTCCTACACCTTC. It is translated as CATSAADSSYTF.

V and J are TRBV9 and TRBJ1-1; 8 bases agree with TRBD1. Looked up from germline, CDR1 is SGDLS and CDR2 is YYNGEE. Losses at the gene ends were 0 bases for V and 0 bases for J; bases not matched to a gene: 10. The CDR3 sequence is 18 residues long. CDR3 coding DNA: TGTGCCAGCAGCGTAGGTGTGGGCAGGGGGCTGATGAACACTGAAGCTTTCTTT. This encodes CASSVGVGRGLMNTEAFF.

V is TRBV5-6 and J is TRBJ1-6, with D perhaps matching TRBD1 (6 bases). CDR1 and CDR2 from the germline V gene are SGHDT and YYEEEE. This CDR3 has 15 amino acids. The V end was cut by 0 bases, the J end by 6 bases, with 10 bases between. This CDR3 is CASSLGATGNSPLHF. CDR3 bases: TGTGCCAGCAGCTTGGGGGCGACAGGTAATTCACCCCTCCACTTT. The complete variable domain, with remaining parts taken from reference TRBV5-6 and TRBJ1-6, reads DAGVTQSPTHLIKTRGQQVTLRCSPKSGHDTVSWYQQALGQGPQFIFQYYEEEERQRGNFPDRFSGHQFPNYSSELNVNALLLGDSALYLCASSLGATGNSPLHFGNGTRLTVT.

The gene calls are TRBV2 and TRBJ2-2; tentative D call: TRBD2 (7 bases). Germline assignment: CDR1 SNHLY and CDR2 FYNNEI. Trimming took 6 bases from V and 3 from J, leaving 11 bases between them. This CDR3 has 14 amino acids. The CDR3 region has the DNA TGTGCCAGCAGGCGGGGGCCGGACACCGGGGAGCTGTTTTTT. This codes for CASRRGPDTGELFF.

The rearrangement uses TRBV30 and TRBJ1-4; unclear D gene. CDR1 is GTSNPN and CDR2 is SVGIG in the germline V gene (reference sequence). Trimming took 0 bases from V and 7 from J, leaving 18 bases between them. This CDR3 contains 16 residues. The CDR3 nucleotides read TGTGCCTGGAGTGTACCCACCCCCACCGGCGGTGAAAAACTGTTTTTT. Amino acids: CAWSVPTPTGGEKLFF.

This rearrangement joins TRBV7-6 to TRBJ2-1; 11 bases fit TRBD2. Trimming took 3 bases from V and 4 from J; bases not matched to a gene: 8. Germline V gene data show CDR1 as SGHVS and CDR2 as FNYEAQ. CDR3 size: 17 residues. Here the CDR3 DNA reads TGTGCCAGCAGCTTCGGGCTAGCGGGGGGCTGGTACAATGAGCAGTTCTTC. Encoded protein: CASSFGLAGGWYNEQFF.

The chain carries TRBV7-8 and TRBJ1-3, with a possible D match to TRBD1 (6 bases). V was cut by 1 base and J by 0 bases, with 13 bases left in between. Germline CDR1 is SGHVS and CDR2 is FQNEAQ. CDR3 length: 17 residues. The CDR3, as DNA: TGTGCCAGCAGCTTAGAGCGGCGGGGGCCCTCTGGAAACACCATATATTTT. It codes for CASSLERRGPSGNTIYF. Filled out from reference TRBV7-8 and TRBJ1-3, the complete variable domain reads GAGVSQSPRYKVAKRGQDVALRCDPISGHVSLFWYQQALGQGPEFLTYFQNEAQLDKSGLPSDRFFAERPEGSVSTLKIQRTQQEDSAVYLCASSLERRGPSGNTIYFGEGSWLTVV.

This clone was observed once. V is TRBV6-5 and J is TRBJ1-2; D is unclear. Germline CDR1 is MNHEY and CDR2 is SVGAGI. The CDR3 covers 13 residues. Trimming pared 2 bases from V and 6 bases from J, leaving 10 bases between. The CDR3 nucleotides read TGTGCCAGCAGTTACGGAGGGCTTAATGGCTACACCTTC. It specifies CASSYGGLNGYTF.

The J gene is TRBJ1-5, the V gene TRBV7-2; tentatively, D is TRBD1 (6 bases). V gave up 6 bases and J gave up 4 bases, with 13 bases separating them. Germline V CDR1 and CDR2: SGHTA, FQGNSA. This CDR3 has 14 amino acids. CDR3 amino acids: CASSSTQGNQPQHF. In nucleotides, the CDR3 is TGTGCCAGCAGTTCTACTCAGGGGAATCAGCCCCAGCATTTT.

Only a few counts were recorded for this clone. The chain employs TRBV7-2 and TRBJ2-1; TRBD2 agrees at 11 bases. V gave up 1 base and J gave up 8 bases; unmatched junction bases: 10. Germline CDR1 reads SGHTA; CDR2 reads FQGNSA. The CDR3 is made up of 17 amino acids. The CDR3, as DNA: TGTGCCAGCAGCTTAGGGCCTAGCGGGGGGAATGGGTATGAGCAGTTCTTC. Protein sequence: CASSLGPSGGNGYEQFF.

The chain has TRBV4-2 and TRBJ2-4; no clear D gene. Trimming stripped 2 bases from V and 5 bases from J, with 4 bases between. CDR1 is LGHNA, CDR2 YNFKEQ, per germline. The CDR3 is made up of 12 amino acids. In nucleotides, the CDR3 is TGTGCCAGCAGCCAACCTGAAAACATTCAGTACTTC. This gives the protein CASSQPENIQYF.

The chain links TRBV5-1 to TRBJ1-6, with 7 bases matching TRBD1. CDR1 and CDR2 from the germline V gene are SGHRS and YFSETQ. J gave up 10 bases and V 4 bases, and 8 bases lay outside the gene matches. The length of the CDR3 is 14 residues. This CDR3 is CASSPEGAASPLHF. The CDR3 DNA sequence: TGCGCCAGCAGCCCCGAGGGGGCAGCGTCACCCCTCCACTTT.

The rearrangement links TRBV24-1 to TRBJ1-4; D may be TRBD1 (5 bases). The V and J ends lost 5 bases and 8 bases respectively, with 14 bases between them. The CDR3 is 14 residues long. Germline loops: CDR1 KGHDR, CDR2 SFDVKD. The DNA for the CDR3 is TGTGCCACCAGTGGGTGGAGGGGAGGGGAAAAACTGTTTTTT. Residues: CATSGWRGGEKLFF.

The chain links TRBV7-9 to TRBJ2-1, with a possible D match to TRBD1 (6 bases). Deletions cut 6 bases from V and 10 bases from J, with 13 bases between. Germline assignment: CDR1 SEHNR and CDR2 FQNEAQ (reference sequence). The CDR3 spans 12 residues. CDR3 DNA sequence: TGTGCCAGCAGGCTTGGAGACAGGGAGCAGTTCTTC. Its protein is CASRLGDREQFF.

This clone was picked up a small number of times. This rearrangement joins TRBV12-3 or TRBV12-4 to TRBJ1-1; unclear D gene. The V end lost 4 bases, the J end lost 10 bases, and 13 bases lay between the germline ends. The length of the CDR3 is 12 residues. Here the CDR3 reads CASSSRPGGAFF. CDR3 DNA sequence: TGTGCCAGCAGTTCCAGACCCGGCGGAGCTTTCTTT.

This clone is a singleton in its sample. The CDR3 sequence: CASSSTSGGYNEQFF. The DNA for the CDR3 is TGTGCCAGCAGCTCGACTAGCGGGGGGTACAATGAGCAGTTCTTC. The chain joins TRBV7-6 to TRBJ2-1; 13 bases map to TRBD2. Germline CDR1 reads SGHVS; CDR2 reads FNYEAQ. With V trimmed by 4 bases and J by 4 bases, 1 base remained unmatched. This CDR3 is built from 15 residues.

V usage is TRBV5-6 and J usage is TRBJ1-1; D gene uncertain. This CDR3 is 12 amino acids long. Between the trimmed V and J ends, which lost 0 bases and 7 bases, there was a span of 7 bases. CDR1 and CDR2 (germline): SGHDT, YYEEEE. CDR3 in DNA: TGTGCCAGCAGCTTGGGCGGGAATGAAGCTTTCTTT. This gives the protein CASSLGGNEAFF. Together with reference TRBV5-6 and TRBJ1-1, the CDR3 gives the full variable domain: DAGVTQSPTHLIKTRGQQVTLRCSPKSGHDTVSWYQQALGQGPQFIFQYYEEEERQRGNFPDRFSGHQFPNYSSELNVNALLLGDSALYLCASSLGGNEAFFGQGTRLTVV.

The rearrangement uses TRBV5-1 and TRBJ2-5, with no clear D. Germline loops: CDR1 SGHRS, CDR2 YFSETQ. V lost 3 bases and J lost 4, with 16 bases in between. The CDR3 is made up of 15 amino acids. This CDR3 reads CASSYTPGLRETQYF. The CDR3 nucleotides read TGCGCCAGCAGCTACACGCCGGGTTTGAGAGAGACCCAGTACTTC.

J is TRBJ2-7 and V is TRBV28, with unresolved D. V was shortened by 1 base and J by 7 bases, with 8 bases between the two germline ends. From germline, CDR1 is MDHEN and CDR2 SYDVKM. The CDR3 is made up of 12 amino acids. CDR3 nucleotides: TGTGCCAGCAGTTTATCGGTGCCAGAGCAGTACTTC. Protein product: CASSLSVPEQYF.

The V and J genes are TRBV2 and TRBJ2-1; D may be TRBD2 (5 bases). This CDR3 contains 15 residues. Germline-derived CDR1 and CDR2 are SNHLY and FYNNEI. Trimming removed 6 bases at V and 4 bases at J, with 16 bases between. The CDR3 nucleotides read TGTGCCAGCAGAGAAAGCGGAGCGTATTACAATGAGCAGTTCTTC. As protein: CASRESGAYYNEQFF. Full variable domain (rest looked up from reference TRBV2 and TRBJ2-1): EPEVTQTPSHQVTQMGQEVILRCVPISNHLYFYWYRQILGQKVEFLVSFYNNEISEKSEIFDDQFSVERPDGSNFTLKIRSTKLEDSAMYFCASRESGAYYNEQFFGPGTRLTVL.